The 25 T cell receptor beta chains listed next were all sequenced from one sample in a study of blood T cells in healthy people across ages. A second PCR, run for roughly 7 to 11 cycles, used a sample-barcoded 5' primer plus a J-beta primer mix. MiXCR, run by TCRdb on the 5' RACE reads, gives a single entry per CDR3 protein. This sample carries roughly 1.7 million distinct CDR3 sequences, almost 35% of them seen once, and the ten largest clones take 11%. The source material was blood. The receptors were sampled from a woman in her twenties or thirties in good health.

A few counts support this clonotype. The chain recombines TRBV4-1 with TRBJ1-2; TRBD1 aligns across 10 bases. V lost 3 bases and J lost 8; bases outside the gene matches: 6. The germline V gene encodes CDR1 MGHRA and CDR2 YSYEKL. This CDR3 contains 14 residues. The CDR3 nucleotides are TGCGCCAGCAGCCAGCCCACGACAGGGGGCGGCTACACCTTC. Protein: CASSQPTTGGGYTF.

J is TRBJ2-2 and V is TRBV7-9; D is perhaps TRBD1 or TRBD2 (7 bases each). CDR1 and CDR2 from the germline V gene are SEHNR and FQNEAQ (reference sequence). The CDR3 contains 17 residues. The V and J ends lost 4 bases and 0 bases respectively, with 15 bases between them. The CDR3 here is CASSSTGRETNTGELFF. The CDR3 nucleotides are TGTGCCAGCAGCTCGACAGGGAGGGAAACGAACACCGGGGAGCTGTTTTTT.

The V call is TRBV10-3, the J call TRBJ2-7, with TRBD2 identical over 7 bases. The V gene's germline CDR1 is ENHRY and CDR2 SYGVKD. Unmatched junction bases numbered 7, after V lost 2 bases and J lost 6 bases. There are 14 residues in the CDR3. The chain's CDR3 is CAISEGLEVGEQYF. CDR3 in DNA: TGTGCCATCAGTGAGGGACTAGAAGTCGGCGAGCAGTACTTC.

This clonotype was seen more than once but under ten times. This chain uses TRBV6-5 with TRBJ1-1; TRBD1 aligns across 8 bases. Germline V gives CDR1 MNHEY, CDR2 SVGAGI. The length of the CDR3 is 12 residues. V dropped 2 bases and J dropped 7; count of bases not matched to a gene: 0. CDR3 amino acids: CASSYGQGEAFF. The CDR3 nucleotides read TGTGCCAGCAGTTACGGACAGGGTGAAGCTTTCTTT.

The CDR3 reads CASSSQRTTYEQYF. CDR3 coding DNA: TGTGCCAGCAGCTCCCAGCGGACAACCTACGAGCAGTACTTC. The chain carries TRBV7-8 and TRBJ2-7; D tentatively reads TRBD1 or TRBD2 (5 bases each). The germline V gene has CDR1 SGHVS and CDR2 FQNEAQ. Trimming shortened V by 4 bases and J by 2 bases, and 12 bases separated the two germline ends. The CDR3 extends over 14 amino acids.

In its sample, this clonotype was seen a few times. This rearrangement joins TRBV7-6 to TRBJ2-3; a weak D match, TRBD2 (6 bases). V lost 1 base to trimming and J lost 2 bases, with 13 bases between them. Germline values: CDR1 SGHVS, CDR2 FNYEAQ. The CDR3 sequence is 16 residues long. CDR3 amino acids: CASSLVGGIDTDTQYF. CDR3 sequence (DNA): TGTGCCAGCAGCTTAGTAGGCGGGATAGACACAGATACGCAGTATTTT.

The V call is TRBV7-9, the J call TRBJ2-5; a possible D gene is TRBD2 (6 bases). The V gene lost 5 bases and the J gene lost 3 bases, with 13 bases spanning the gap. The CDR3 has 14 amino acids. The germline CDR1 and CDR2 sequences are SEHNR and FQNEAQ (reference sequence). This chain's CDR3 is CASSAWRGKETQYF. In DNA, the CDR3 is TGTGCCAGCAGCGCCTGGAGGGGAAAAGAGACCCAGTACTTC.

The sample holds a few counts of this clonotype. CDR3 residues: CASSQEGGPNTEAFF. CDR3 nucleotide sequence: TGTGCCAGCAGCCAAGAAGGGGGCCCGAACACTGAAGCTTTCTTT. This chain joins TRBV4-2 and TRBJ1-1; 7 nucleotides agree with TRBD1. The V segment lost 0 bases and the J segment 1 base; nucleotides outside the gene matches: 2. The CDR3 runs 15 residues. Germline loops: CDR1 LGHNA, CDR2 YNFKEQ.

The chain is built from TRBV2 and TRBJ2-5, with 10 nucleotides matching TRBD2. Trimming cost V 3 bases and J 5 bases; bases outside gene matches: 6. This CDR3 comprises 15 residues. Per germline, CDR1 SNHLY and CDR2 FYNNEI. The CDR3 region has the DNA TGTGCCAGCAGTGAGCTAGCGGGAGAAATGGAGACCCAGTACTTC. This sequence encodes CASSELAGEMETQYF. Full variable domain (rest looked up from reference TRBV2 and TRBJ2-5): EPEVTQTPSHQVTQMGQEVILRCVPISNHLYFYWYRQILGQKVEFLVSFYNNEISEKSEIFDDQFSVERPDGSNFTLKIRSTKLEDSAMYFCASSELAGEMETQYFGPGTRLLVL.

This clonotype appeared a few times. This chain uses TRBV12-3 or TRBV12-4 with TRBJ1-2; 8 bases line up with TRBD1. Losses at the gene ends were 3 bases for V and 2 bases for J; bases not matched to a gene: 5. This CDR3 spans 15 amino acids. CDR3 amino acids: CASSFGTGWNYGYTF. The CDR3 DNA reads TGTGCCAGCAGTTTTGGGACAGGTTGGAACTATGGCTACACCTTC.

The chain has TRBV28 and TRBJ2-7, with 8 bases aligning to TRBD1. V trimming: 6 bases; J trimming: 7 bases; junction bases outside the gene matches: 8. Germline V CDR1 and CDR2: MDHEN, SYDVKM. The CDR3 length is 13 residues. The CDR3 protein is CASSYRTGREQYF. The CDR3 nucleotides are TGTGCCAGCAGCTATAGGACAGGGCGGGAGCAGTACTTC. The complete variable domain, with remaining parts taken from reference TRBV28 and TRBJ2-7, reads DVKVTQSSRYLVKRTGEKVFLECVQDMDHENMFWYRQDPGLGLRLIYFSYDVKMKEKGDIPEGYSVSREKKERFSLILESASTNQTSMYLCASSYRTGREQYFGPGTRLTVT.

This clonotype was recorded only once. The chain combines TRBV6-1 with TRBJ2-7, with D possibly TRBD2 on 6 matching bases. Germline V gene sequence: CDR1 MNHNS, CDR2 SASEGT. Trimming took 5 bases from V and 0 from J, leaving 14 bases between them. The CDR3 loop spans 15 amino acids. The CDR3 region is CASSTQTRSSYEQYF. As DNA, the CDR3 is TGTGCCAGCAGTACTCAGACTAGGAGCTCCTACGAGCAGTACTTC.

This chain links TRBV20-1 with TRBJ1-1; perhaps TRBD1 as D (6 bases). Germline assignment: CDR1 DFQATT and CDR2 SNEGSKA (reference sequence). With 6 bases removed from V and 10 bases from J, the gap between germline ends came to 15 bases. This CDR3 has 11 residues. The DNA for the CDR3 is TGCAGTGCCAAAGACAGGAGGCGAGCTTTCTTT. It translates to CSAKDRRRAFF.

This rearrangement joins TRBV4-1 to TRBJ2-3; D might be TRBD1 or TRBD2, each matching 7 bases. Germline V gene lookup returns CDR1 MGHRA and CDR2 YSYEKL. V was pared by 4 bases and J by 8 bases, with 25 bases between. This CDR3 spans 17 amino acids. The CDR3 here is CASSRTLAGGDFGTQYF. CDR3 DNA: TGCGCCAGCAGCCGGACGTTAGCAGGGGGGGATTTTGGTACGCAGTATTTT.

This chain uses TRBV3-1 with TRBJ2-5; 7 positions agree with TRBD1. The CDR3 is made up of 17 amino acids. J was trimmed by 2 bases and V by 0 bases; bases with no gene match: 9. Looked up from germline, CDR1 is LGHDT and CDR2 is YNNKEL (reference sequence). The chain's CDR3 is CASSQDFQTGYQETQYF. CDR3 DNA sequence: TGTGCCAGCAGCCAAGATTTTCAGACAGGGTATCAAGAGACCCAGTACTTC.

As DNA, the CDR3 is TGTGCCAGCAGTTTCCCCCTTAGCGAGAACTCCTACAATGAGCAGTTCTTC. Translated, it gives CASSFPLSENSYNEQFF. The chain uses TRBV28 and TRBJ2-1; TRBD2 is a possible D gene (5 bases). The germline V gene has CDR1 MDHEN and CDR2 SYDVKM. The CDR3 is 17 amino acids. The V gene lost 3 bases and the J gene lost 0 bases, with 15 bases spanning the gap.

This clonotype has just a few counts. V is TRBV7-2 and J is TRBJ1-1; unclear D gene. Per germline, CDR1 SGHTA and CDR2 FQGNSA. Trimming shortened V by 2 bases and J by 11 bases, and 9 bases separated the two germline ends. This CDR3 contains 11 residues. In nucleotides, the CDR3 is TGTGCCAGCAGCTTAAGGGAGTGGGCTTTCTTT. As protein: CASSLREWAFF.

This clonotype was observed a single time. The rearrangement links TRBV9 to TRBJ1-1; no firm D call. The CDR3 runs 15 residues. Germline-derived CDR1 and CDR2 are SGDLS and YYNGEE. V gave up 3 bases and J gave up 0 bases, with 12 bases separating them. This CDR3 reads CASSEEGRLNTEAFF. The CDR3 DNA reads TGTGCCAGCAGCGAAGAGGGCAGACTGAACACTGAAGCTTTCTTT. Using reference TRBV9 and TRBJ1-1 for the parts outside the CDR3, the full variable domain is DSGVTQTPKHLITATGQRVTLRCSPRSGDLSVYWYQQSLDQGLQFLIQYYNGEERAKGNILERFSAQQFPDLHSELNLSSLELGDSALYFCASSEEGRLNTEAFFGQGTRLTVV.

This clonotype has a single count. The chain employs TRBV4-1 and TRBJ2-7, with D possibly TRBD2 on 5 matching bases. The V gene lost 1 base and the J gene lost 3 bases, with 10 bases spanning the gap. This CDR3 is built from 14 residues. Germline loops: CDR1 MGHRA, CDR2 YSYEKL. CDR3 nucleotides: TGCGCCAGCAGCCAAGTCATTAGCGTCTACGAGCAGTACTTC. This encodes CASSQVISVYEQYF.

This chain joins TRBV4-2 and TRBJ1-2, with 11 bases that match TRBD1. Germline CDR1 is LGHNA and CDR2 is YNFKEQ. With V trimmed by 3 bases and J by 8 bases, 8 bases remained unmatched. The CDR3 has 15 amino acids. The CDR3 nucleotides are TGTGCCAGCAGCCAGGCGGGACAGGGGGAAAGAGGCTACACCTTC. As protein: CASSQAGQGERGYTF.

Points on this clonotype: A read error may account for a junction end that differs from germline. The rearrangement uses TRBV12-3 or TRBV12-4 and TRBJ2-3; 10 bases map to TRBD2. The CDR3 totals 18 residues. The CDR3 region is CANSLSPGTSEITDTQYF. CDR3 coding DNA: TGTGCCAACAGTTTGAGTCCGGGGACTAGCGAAATCACAGATACGCAGTATTTT.

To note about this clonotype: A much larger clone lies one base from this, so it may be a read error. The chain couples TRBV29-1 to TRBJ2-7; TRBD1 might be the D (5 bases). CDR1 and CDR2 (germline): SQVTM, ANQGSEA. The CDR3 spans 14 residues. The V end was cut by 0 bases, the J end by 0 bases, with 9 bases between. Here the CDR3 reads CSVEDRAISYEQYV. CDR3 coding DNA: TGCAGCGTTGAAGACAGGGCCATCTCCTACGAGCAGTACGTC.

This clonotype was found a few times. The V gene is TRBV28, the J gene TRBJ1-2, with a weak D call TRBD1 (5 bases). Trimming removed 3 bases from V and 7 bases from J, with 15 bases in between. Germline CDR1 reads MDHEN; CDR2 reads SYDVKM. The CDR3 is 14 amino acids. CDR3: CASSFNLGGGGYTF. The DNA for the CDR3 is TGTGCCAGCAGTTTCAACTTGGGGGGAGGTGGCTACACCTTC.

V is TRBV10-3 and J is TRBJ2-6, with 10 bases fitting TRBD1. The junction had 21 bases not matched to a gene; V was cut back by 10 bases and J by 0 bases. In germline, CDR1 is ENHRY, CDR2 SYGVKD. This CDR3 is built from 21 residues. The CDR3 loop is CANLTPGQGKDSPSGANVLTF. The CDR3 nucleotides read TGTGCCAACTTAACTCCGGGACAGGGGAAGGACAGCCCCTCTGGGGCCAACGTCCTGACTTTC.

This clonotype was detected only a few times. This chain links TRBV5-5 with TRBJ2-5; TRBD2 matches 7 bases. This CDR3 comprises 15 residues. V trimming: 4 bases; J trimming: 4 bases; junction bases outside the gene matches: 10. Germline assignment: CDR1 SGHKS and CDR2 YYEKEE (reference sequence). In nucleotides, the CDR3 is TGTGCCAGCAGCGACGGTCCGGGGGGTCTAGAGACCCAGTACTTC. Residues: CASSDGPGGLETQYF.